The clone carrying this T cell receptor beta chain was recorded a few times. The antigen remains undetermined. V shed 4 bases, J shed 4 bases, and the junction held 6 bases outside the gene matches. Germline loops: CDR1 SGHTA, CDR2 FQGNSA. The CDR3 is 14 residues long. The data derive from a study of post-analysis software for immune sequencing data. Across the whole study: Relapsing-remitting, secondary progressive and progressive-relapsing forms made up the multiple sclerosis disease courses. Study observations and caveats: Those samples that were prepared in the same batch co-clustered strongly by F measure. A significant reduction in normalized Chao1 diversity was observed in multiple sclerosis patients versus controls. Five or six TRBV segments, TRBV5-6, TRBV5-1 and TRBV20-1 among them, were found more frequent in patients than controls.

The TCR beta cDNA libraries carried unique molecular identifiers. A population of 1 to 10 million T cells gave rise to roughly 0.5 million cDNA molecules. TCRdb re-called the PCR reads with MiXCR, one entry per CDR3 protein. The sample contains about 500,000 distinct CDR3 sequences, around 40% of which appear only once. The rearrangement uses TRBV7-2 and TRBJ2-7; 8 bases agree with TRBD2. Sequenced material: blood. This sequence originates from a girl aged 10 to 17 with multiple sclerosis. The chain's CDR3 is CASSSPGLDYEQYF. The CDR3 bases are TGTGCCAGCAGCTCGCCGGGACTAGATTACGAGCAGTACTTC. Full variable domain (remainder filled in from reference TRBV7-2 and TRBJ2-7): GAGVSQSPSNKVTEKGKDVELRCDPISGHTALYWYRQSLGQGLEFLIYFQGNSAPDKSGLPSDRFSAERTGGSVSTLTIQRTQQEDSAVYLCASSSPGLDYEQYFGPGTRLTVT.